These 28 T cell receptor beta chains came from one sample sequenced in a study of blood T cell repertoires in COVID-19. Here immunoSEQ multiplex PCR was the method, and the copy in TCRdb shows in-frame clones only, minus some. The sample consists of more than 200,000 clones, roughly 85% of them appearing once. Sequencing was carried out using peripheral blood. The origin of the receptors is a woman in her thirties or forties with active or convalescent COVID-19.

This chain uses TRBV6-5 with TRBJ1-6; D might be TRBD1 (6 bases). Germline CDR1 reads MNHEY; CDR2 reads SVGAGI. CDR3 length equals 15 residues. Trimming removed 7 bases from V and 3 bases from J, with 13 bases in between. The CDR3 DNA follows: TGTGCCAGCAACTGGGGGGGCGGCTATAATTCACCCCTCCACTTT. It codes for CASNWGGGYNSPLHF.

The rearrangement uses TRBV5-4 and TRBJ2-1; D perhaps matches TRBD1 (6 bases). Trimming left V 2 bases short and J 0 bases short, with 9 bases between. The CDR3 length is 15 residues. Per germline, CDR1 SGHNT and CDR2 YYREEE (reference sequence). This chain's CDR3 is CASSFDRSSYNEQFF. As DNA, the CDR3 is TGTGCCAGCAGCTTTGACAGGAGCTCCTACAATGAGCAGTTCTTC.

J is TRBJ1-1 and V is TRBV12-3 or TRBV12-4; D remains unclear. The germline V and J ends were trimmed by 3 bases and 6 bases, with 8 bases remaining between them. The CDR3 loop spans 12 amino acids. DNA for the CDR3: TGTGCCAGCAGTTTCTCCTCGTCTGAAGCTTTCTTT. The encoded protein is CASSFSSSEAFF.

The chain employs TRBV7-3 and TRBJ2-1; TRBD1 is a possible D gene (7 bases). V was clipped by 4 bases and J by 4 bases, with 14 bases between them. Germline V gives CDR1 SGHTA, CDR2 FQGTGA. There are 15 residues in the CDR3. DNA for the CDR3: TGTGCCAGCAGCTCAGGGGGGCCCTGGTACAATGAGCAGTTCTTC. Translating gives CASSSGGPWYNEQFF. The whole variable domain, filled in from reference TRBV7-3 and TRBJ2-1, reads GAGVSQTPSNKVTEKGKYVELRCDPISGHTALYWYRQSLGQGPEFLIYFQGTGAADDSGLPNDRFFAVRPEGSVSTLKIQRTERGDSAVYLCASSSGGPWYNEQFFGPGTRLTVL.

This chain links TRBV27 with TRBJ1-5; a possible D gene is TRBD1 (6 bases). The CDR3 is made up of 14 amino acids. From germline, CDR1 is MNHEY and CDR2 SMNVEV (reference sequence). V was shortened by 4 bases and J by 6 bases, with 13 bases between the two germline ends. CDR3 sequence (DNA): TGTGCCAGCAGTTCTACAGGGTTTGGTCAGCCCCAGCATTTT. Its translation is CASSSTGFGQPQHF.

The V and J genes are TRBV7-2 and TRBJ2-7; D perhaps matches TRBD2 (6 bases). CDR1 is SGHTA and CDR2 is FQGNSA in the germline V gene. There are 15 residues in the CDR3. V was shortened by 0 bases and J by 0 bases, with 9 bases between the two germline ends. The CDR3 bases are TGTGCCAGCAGCTTAGCTAGCGGCAGCTCCTACGAGCAGTACTTC. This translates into CASSLASGSSYEQYF. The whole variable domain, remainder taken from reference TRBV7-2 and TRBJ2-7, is GAGVSQSPSNKVTEKGKDVELRCDPISGHTALYWYRQSLGQGLEFLIYFQGNSAPDKSGLPSDRFSAERTGGSVSTLTIQRTQQEDSAVYLCASSLASGSSYEQYFGPGTRLTVT.

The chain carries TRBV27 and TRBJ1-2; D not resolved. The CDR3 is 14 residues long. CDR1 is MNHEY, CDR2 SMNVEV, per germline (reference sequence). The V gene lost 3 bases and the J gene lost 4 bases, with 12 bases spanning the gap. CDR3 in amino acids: CASSFAGRGYGYTF. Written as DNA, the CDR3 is TGTGCCAGCAGTTTCGCCGGGCGGGGCTATGGCTACACCTTC.

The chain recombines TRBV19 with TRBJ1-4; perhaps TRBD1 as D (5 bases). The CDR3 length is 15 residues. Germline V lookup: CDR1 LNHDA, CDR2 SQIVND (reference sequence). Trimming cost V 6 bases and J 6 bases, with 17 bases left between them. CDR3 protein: CASSPPGGGDEKLFF. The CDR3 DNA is TGTGCCAGTAGCCCGCCGGGGGGTGGGGATGAAAAACTGTTTTTT.

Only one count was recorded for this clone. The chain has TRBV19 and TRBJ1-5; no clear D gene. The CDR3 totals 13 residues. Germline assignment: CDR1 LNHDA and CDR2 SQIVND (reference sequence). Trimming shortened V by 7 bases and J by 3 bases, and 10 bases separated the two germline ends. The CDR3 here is CASNGLVNQPQHF. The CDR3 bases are TGTGCCAGTAACGGACTGGTCAATCAGCCCCAGCATTTT.

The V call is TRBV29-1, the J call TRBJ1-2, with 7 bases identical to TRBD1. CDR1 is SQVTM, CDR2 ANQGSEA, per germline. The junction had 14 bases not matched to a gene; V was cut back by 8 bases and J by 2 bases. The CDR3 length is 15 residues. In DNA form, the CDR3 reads TGCAGCTTCTGCTTCTGGACAGGCGCCAACTATGGCTACACCTTC. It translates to CSFCFWTGANYGYTF.

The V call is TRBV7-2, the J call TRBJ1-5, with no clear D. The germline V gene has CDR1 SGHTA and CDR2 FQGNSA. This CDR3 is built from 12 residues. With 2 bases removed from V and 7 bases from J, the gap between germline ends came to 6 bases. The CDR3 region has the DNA TGTGCCAGCAGCTTATATTCCCAGCCCCAGCATTTT. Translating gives CASSLYSQPQHF. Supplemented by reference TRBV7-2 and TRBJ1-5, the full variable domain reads GAGVSQSPSNKVTEKGKDVELRCDPISGHTALYWYRQSLGQGLEFLIYFQGNSAPDKSGLPSDRFSAERTGGSVSTLTIQRTQQEDSAVYLCASSLYSQPQHFGDGTRLSIL.

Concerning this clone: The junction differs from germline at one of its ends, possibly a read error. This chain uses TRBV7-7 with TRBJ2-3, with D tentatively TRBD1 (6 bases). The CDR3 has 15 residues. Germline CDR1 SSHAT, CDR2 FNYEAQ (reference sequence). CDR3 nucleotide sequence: TGTGCTAGCAGCTTAGGTTCAGGGGGCACAGATACGCAGTATTTT. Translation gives CASSLGSGGTDTQYF.

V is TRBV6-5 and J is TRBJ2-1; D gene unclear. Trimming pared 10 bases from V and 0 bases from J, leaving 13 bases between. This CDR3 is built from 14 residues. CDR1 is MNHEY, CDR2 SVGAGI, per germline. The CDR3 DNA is TGTGCCACTTTGAGGATTACCTCCTACAATGAGCAGTTCTTC. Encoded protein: CATLRITSYNEQFF.

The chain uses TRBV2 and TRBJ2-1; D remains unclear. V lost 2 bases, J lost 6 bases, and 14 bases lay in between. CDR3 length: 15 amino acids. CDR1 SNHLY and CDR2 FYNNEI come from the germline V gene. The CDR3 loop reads CASSELSIGFNEQFF. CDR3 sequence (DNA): TGTGCCAGCAGTGAACTTTCAATCGGGTTCAATGAGCAGTTCTTC. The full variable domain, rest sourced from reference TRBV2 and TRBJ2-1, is EPEVTQTPSHQVTQMGQEVILRCVPISNHLYFYWYRQILGQKVEFLVSFYNNEISEKSEIFDDQFSVERPDGSNFTLKIRSTKLEDSAMYFCASSELSIGFNEQFFGPGTRLTVL.

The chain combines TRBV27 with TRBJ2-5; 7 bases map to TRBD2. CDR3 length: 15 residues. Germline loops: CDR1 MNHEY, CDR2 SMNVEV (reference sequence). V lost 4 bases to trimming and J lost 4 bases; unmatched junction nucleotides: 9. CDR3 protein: CASSSSSGFGETQYF. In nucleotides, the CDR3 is TGTGCCAGCAGTTCATCTAGCGGATTCGGAGAGACCCAGTACTTC.

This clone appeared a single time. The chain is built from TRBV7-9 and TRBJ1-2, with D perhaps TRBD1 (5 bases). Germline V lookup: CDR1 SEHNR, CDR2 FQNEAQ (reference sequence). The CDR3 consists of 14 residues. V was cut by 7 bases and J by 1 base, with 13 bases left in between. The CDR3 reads CASNNKQVNYGYTF. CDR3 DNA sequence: TGTGCCAGCAACAATAAACAGGTTAACTATGGCTACACCTTC.

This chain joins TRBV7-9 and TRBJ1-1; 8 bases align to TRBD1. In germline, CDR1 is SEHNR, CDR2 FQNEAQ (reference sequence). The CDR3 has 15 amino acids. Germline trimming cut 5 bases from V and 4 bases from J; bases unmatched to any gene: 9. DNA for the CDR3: TGTGCCAGCAGCGACAGGGGTCGCGGAAGCACTGAAGCTTTCTTT. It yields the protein CASSDRGRGSTEAFF.

The DNA for the CDR3 is TGTGCCAGCTCATCAGGGGTGTCCTATAATTCACCCCTCCACTTT. Protein: CASSSGVSYNSPLHF. The genes are TRBV18 and TRBJ1-6, with a possible D match to TRBD1 (6 bases). This CDR3 region has 15 residues. Trimming took 5 bases from V and 1 from J, leaving 9 bases between them. From germline, CDR1 is KGHSH and CDR2 LQKENI.

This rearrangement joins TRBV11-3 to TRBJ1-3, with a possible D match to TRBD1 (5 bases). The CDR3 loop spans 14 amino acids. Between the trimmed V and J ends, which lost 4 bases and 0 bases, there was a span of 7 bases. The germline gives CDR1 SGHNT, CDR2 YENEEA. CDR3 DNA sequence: TGTGCCAGCAGCTCACAGGCCTCTGGAAACACCATATATTTT. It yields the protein CASSSQASGNTIYF.

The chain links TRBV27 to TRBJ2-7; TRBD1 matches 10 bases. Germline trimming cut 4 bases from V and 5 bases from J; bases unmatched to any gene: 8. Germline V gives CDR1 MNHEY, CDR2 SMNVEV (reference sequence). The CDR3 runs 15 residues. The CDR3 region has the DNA TGTGCCAGCAGTTCCCGCGGACAGGGGGTTAACGAGCAGTACTTC. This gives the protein CASSSRGQGVNEQYF.

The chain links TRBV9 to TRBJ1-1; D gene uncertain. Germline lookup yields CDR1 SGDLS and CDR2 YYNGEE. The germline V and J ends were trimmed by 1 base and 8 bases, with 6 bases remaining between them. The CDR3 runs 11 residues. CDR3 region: CASSVKLEAFF. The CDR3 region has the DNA TGTGCCAGCAGCGTAAAACTGGAAGCTTTCTTT.

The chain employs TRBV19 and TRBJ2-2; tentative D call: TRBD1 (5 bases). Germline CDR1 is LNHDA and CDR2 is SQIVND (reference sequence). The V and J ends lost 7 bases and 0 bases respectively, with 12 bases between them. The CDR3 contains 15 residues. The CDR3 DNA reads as TGTGCCAGTACTTACAGGACACCGAACACCGGGGAGCTGTTTTTT. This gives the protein CASTYRTPNTGELFF. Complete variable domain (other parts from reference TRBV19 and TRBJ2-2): DGGITQSPKYLFRKEGQNVTLSCEQNLNHDAMYWYRQDPGQGLRLIYYSQIVNDFQKGDIAEGYSVSREKKESFPLTVTSAQKNPTAFYLCASTYRTPNTGELFFGEGSRLTVL.

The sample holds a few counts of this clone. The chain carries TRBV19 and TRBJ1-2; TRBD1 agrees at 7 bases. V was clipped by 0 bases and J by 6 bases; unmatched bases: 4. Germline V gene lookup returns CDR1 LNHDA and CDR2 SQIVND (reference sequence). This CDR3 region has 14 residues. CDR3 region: CASSIDRTGDGYTF. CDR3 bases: TGTGCCAGTAGTATAGATAGAACAGGGGATGGCTACACCTTC.

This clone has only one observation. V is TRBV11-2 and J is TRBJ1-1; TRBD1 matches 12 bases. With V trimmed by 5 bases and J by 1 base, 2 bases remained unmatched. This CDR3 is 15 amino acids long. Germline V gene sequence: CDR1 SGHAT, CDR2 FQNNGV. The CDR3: CASSQGQGANTEAFF. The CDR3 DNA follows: TGTGCCAGCAGCCAGGGACAGGGGGCGAACACTGAAGCTTTCTTT.

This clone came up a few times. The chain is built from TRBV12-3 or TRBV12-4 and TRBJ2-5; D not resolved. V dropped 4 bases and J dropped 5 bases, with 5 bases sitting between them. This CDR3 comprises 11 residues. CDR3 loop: CASSSMETQYF. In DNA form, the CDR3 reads TGTGCCAGCAGTTCAATGGAGACCCAGTACTTC.

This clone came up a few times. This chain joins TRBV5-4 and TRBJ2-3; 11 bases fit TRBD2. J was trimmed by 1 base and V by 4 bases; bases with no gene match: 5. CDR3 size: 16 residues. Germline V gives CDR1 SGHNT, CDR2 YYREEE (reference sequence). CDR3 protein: CASSQMGLAGTDTQYF. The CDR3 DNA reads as TGTGCCAGCAGCCAAATGGGACTAGCGGGCACAGATACGCAGTATTTT.

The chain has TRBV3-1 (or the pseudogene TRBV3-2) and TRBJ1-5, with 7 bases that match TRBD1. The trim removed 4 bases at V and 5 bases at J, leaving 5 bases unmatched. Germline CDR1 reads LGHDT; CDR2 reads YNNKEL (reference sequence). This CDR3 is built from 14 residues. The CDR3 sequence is CASSRQGRDQPQHF. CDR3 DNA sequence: TGTGCCAGCAGCCGACAGGGACGGGATCAGCCCCAGCATTTT.

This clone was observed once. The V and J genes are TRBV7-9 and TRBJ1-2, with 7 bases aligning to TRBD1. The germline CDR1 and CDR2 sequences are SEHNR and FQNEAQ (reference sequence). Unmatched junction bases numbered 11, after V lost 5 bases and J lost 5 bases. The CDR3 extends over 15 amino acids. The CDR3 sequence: CASSPLFDRVYGYTF. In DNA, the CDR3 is TGTGCCAGCAGCCCCCTATTTGACAGGGTGTATGGCTACACCTTC.